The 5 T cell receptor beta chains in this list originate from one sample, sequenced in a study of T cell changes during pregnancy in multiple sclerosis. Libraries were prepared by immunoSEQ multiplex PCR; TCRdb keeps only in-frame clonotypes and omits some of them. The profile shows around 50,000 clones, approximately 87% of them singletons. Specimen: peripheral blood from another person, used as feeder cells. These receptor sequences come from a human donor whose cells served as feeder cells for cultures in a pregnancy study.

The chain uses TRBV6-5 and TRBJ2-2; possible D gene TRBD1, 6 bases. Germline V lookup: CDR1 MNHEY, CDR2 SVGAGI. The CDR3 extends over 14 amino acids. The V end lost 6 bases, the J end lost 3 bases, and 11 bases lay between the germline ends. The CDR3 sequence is CASSRGRYTGELFF. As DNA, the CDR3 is TGTGCCAGCAGCAGGGGCAGATACACCGGGGAGCTGTTTTTT.

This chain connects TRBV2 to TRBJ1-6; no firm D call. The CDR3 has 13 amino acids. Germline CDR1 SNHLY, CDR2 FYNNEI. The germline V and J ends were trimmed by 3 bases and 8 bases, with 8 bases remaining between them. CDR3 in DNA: TGTGCCAGCAGTGATGACTGGGATTCACCCCTCCACTTT. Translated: CASSDDWDSPLHF.

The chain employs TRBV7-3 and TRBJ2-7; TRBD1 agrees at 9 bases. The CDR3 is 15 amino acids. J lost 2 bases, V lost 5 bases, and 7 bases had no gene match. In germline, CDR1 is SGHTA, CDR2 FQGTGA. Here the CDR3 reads CASSPRDRAAYEQYF. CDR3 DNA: TGTGCCAGCAGCCCCCGGGACAGGGCCGCCTACGAGCAGTACTTC.

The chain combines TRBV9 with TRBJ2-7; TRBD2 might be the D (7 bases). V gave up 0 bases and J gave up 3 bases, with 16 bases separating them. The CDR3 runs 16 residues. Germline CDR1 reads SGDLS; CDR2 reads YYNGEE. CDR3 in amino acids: CASSVEGGVTYYEQYF. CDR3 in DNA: TGTGCCAGCAGCGTAGAGGGGGGGGTCACCTACTACGAGCAGTACTTC.

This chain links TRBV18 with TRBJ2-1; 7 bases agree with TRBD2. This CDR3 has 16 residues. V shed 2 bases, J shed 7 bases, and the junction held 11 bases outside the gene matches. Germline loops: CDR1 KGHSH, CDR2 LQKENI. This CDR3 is CASSPASGLTGNEQFF. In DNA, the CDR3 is TGTGCCAGCTCACCAGCTAGCGGCCTAACGGGGAATGAGCAGTTCTTC.